The 9 T cell receptor beta chains below come from one sample, sequenced in a study of blood T cells in healthy people across ages. Using a J-beta primer mix together with a sample-barcoded 5' primer, a second PCR was run for about 6 to 11 cycles. TCRdb processed the 5' RACE reads anew with MiXCR; each CDR3 protein has one entry. The sample lists fewer than 700,000 distinct CDR3 sequences, approximately 40% seen once, with 30% in the top ten. Sequences were obtained from blood. All receptors derive from a man older than 75 in good health.

The rearrangement links TRBV7-9 to TRBJ1-1, with 7 bases matching TRBD1. Germline V gene sequence: CDR1 SEHNR, CDR2 FQNEAQ (reference sequence). The CDR3 sequence is 15 residues long. The J segment lost 3 bases and the V segment lost 5 bases, leaving 9 bases of the junction unmatched. CDR3 sequence: CASSPGGQRDTEAFF. The CDR3 nucleotides read TGTGCCAGCAGCCCGGGGGGACAGAGGGACACTGAAGCTTTCTTT.

This clonotype was seen a few times. This rearrangement joins TRBV5-6 to TRBJ1-1, with D tentatively TRBD1 (5 bases). The CDR3 consists of 13 residues. The V end was cut by 3 bases, the J end by 10 bases, with 16 bases between. The V gene's germline CDR1 is SGHDT and CDR2 YYEEEE. This chain's CDR3 is CASSWGVSAVAFF. CDR3 DNA: TGTGCCAGCAGCTGGGGGGTTTCAGCGGTAGCTTTCTTT.

V gene TRBV6-1 combines with J gene TRBJ2-1; D is ambiguous. CDR1 is MNHNS and CDR2 is SASEGT in the germline V gene. The CDR3 consists of 16 residues. The V end lost 4 bases, the J end lost 5 bases, and 18 bases lay between the germline ends. The CDR3, as DNA: TGTGCCAGCAGTGGACAAGAACGAAACGTAAACAATGAGCAGTTCTTC. Translating it yields CASSGQERNVNNEQFF.

This clonotype was detected a few times. The V call is TRBV7-6, the J call TRBJ2-5; 8 bases are shared with TRBD2. V lost 5 bases, J lost 7 bases, and 6 bases stayed unmatched. Germline CDR1 and CDR2: SGHVS and FNYEAQ. The CDR3 is 13 amino acids. CDR3 nucleotide sequence: TGTGCCAGCAGCCGGGGACGGGAGGGGACCCAGTACTTC. Its translation: CASSRGREGTQYF.

This clonotype was counted between two and nine times. The chain recombines TRBV9 with TRBJ1-2, with TRBD1 identical over 8 bases. The germline CDR1 and CDR2 sequences are SGDLS and YYNGEE. V gave up 5 bases and J gave up 3 bases; unmatched junction bases: 9. The CDR3 covers 15 residues. The CDR3 coding sequence is TGTGCCAGCAGGGCAGGGGGCTCCGATTACTATGGCTACACCTTC. Its translation: CASRAGGSDYYGYTF.

The genes are TRBV6-1 and TRBJ2-1, with D perhaps TRBD1 or TRBD2 (6 bases each). V lost 3 bases and J lost 6, with 27 bases in between. In germline, CDR1 is MNHNS, CDR2 SASEGT. This CDR3 contains 19 residues. CDR3 nucleotide sequence: TGTGCCAGCAGTGAGCTCACGGGGTCGCTCGGCCGGGGGCGCAATGAGCAGTTCTTC. Amino acids: CASSELTGSLGRGRNEQFF.

This clonotype was detected a few times. The chain links TRBV18 to TRBJ2-1; 9 bases agree with TRBD1. Germline loops: CDR1 KGHSH, CDR2 LQKENI. Germline trimming cut 1 base from V and 6 bases from J; bases unmatched to any gene: 1. CDR3 length: 14 residues. This CDR3 is CASSPQTGGNEQFF. The CDR3 DNA sequence: TGTGCCAGCTCACCACAGACAGGGGGCAATGAGCAGTTCTTC.

This clonotype came up many times. At one of its ends the junction is not consistent with the germline gene, which may arise from a read error. This chain connects TRBV29-1 to TRBJ2-1; 10 bases are a match to TRBD2. Germline-derived CDR1 and CDR2 are SQVTM and ANQGSEA. The CDR3 consists of 15 residues. This CDR3 reads CRKPKREGSFNEQFF. The CDR3 nucleotides are TGCAGGAAACCAAAGCGGGAGGGCTCCTTCAATGAGCAGTTCTTC.

This clonotype was seen a single time. The V gene is TRBV6-2 or TRBV6-3, the J gene TRBJ2-2, with 15 bases fitting TRBD2. The V and J ends lost 7 bases and 5 bases, in that order; junction bases with no gene match: 5. Germline CDR1 MNHEY, CDR2 SVGEGT. This CDR3 has 16 amino acids. The CDR3 loop reads CASIPGLAGGTGELFF. CDR3 bases: TGTGCCAGCATTCCCGGACTAGCGGGAGGGACCGGGGAGCTGTTTTTT.